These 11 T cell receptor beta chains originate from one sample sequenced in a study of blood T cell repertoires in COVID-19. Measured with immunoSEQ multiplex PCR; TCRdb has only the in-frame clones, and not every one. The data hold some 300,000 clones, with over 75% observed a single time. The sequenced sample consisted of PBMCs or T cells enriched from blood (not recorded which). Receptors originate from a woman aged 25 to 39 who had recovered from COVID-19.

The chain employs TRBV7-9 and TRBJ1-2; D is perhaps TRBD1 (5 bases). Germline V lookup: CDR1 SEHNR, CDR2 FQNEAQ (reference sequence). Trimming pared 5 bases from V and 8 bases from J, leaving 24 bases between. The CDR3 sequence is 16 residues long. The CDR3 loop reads CASSPIGTGGTEGYTF. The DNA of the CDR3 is TGTGCCAGCAGCCCCATTGGGACCGGCGGGACGGAAGGCTACACCTTC. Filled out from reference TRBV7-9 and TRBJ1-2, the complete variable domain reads DTGVSQNPRHKITKRGQNVTFRCDPISEHNRLYWYRQTLGQGPEFLTYFQNEAQLEKSRLLSDRFSAERPKGSFSTLEIQRTEQGDSAMYLCASSPIGTGGTEGYTFGSGTRLTVV.

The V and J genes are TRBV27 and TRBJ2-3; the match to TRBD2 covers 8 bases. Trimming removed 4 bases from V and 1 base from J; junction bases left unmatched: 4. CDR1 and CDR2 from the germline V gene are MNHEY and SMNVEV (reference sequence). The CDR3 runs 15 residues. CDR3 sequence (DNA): TGTGCCAGCAGTTCCTCGACTAGCGGCACAGATACGCAGTATTTT. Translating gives CASSSSTSGTDTQYF.

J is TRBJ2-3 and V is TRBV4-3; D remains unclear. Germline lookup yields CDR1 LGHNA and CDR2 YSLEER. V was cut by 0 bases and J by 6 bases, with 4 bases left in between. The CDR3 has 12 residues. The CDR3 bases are TGCGCCAGCAGCCAAGATCTCGATACGCAGTATTTT. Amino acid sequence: CASSQDLDTQYF.

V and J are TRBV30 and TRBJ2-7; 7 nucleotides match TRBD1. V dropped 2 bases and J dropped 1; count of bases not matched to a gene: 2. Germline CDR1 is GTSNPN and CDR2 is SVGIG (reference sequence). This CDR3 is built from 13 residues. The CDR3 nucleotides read TGTGCCTGGAGTCCAGGGGGTTCCTACGAGCAGTACTTC. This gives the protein CAWSPGGSYEQYF.

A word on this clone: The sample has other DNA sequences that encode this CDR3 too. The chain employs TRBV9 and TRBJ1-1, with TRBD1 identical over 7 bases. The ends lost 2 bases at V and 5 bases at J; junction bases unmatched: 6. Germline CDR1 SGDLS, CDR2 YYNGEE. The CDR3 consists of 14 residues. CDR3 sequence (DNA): TGTGCCAGCAGCGTCGGATCAGGGGGTACTGAAGCTTTCTTT. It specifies CASSVGSGGTEAFF.

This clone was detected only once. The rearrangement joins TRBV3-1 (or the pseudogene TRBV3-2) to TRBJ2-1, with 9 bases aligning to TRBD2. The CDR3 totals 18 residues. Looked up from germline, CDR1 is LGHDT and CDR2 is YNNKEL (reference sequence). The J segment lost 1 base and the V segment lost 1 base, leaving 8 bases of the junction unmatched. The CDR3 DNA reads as TGTGCCAGCAGCCAAGGCACCCTAGCGGGGAGGTCCTACAATGAGCAGTTCTTC. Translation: CASSQGTLAGRSYNEQFF.

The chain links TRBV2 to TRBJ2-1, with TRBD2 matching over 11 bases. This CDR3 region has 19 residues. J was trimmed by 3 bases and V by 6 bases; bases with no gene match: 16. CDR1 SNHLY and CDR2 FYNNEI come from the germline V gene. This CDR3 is CASRKLSGGAPIGYNEQFF. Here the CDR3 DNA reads TGTGCCAGCAGGAAACTTAGCGGGGGGGCTCCAATAGGCTACAATGAGCAGTTCTTC. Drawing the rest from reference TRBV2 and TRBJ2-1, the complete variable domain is EPEVTQTPSHQVTQMGQEVILRCVPISNHLYFYWYRQILGQKVEFLVSFYNNEISEKSEIFDDQFSVERPDGSNFTLKIRSTKLEDSAMYFCASRKLSGGAPIGYNEQFFGPGTRLTVL.

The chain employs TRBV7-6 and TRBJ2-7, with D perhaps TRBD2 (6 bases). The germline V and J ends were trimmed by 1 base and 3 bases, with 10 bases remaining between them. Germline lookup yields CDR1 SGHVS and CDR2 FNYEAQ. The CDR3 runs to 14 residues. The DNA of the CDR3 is TGTGCCAGCAGCTTAGGCGGGGTGGGCTACGAGCAGTACTTC. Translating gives CASSLGGVGYEQYF.

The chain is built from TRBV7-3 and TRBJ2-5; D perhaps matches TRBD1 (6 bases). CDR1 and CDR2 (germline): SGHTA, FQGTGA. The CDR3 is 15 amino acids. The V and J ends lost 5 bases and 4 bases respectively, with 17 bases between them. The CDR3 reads CASSLASGQLETQYF. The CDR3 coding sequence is TGTGCCAGCAGCCTCGCCAGCGGACAGTTAGAGACCCAGTACTTC.

CDR3 DNA sequence: TGTGCCAGCGGAATTAGCTCTCCGAGCTCCTACAATGAGCAGTTCTTC. It is translated as CASGISSPSSYNEQFF. The V and J genes are TRBV11-2 and TRBJ2-1; no definite D call. Germline CDR1 SGHAT, CDR2 FQNNGV. There are 16 residues in the CDR3. The V and J ends lost 8 bases and 0 bases respectively, with 17 bases between them.

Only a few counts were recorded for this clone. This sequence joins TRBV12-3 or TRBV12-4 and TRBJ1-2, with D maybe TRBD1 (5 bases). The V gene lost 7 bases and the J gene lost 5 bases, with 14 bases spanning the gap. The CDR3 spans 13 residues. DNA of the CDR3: TGTGCCAGCACCTTCCGGAGGGGTTATGGCTACACCTTC. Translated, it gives CASTFRRGYGYTF.